A single sample gave rise to the 22 T cell receptor beta chains below, sequenced in a study of naive and memory T cell subsets. Treatment given: skin biopsy from PPD injection site in Mantoux-positive individual. An oligonucleotide containing a UMI was ligated to the 3' end of TCR cDNA. The SP2 primer and nested alpha and beta constant region primers amplified ligated cDNA in four rounds. TCRdb reanalysed the UMI-ligation and nested PCR reads using MiXCR and keeps one entry per CDR3 protein. The repertoire consists of 40,000 or so distinct CDR3 sequences, with approximately 10% occurring once and the leading ten covering 3.9%. The sample in question was skin, obtained from a tuberculin skin test site. The origin of the receptors is an adult in good health.

V gene TRBV10-3 combines with J gene TRBJ1-5; D not resolved. The CDR3 is 13 residues long. Trimming removed 5 bases from V and 5 bases from J, with 10 bases in between. The germline gives CDR1 ENHRY, CDR2 SYGVKD. CDR3 sequence: CAISQTLDQPQHF. The CDR3 DNA follows: TGTGCCATCAGTCAAACGCTGGATCAGCCCCAGCATTTT.

The J gene is TRBJ2-3, the V gene TRBV11-2; 9 nucleotides agree with TRBD1. Germline V gives CDR1 SGHAT, CDR2 FQNNGV. The V gene end was trimmed by 1 base and the J gene end by 0 bases; junction bases not matched to a gene: 8. CDR3 length: 18 residues. Here the CDR3 reads CASSLVGLGTGSTDTQYF. CDR3 nucleotide sequence: TGTGCCAGCAGCTTAGTAGGGTTAGGGACAGGGAGCACAGATACGCAGTATTTT.

This clonotype was detected ten times or more. The chain has TRBV7-9 and TRBJ2-1; no firm D call. This CDR3 comprises 11 residues. V lost 4 bases and J lost 5, with 3 bases in between. CDR1 and CDR2 from the germline V gene are SEHNR and FQNEAQ (reference sequence). In DNA form, the CDR3 reads TGTGCCAGCAGCTATAACAATGAGCAGTTCTTC. It encodes CASSYNNEQFF.

V gene TRBV18 combines with J gene TRBJ2-5; TRBD2 agrees at 8 bases. Germline V CDR1 and CDR2: KGHSH, LQKENI. Trimming at V came to 6 bases and at J to 2 bases, leaving 8 bases not matched to a gene. This CDR3 is built from 15 residues. The CDR3 here is CASSRGLALQETQYF. The CDR3 DNA reads TGTGCCAGCTCTCGTGGACTAGCTCTACAAGAGACCCAGTACTTC.

This clonotype was recorded many times. The chain recombines TRBV11-2 with TRBJ2-1; no clear D. The CDR3 is made up of 15 amino acids. The germline gives CDR1 SGHAT, CDR2 FQNNGV. The V and J ends lost 5 bases and 3 bases respectively, with 14 bases between them. The CDR3 sequence: CASSPVWSLYNEQFF. In nucleotides, the CDR3 is TGTGCCAGCAGCCCCGTCTGGTCACTCTACAATGAGCAGTTCTTC.

This clonotype was observed at least ten times. The chain uses TRBV27 and TRBJ2-5, with 7 positions matching TRBD1. V was clipped by 5 bases and J by 4 bases; unmatched bases: 4. Germline CDR1 reads MNHEY; CDR2 reads SMNVEV (reference sequence). This CDR3 is 13 amino acids long. CDR3 protein: CASSRRQGETQYF. The CDR3 coding sequence is TGTGCCAGCAGTCGCCGACAGGGAGAGACCCAGTACTTC.

This clonotype was counted at least ten times. The rearrangement links TRBV7-8 to TRBJ2-1; 7 bases are a match to TRBD2. V lost 2 bases and J lost 0; bases outside the gene matches: 7. The CDR3 contains 17 residues. Germline assignment: CDR1 SGHVS and CDR2 FQNEAQ. The CDR3 is CASSLSLAVSSYNEQFF. The CDR3 nucleotides read TGTGCCAGCAGCTTATCCCTAGCGGTTAGCTCCTACAATGAGCAGTTCTTC.

This clonotype was recorded many times. A much larger clonotype is one base distant, so this may be a read error. This chain uses TRBV6-5 with TRBJ1-1; 7 bases map to TRBD1. Germline trimming cut 4 bases from V and 2 bases from J; bases unmatched to any gene: 1. The CDR3 covers 13 residues. Germline values: CDR1 MNHEY, CDR2 SVGAGI. The CDR3 is CASSWTGNTEAFF. The CDR3 DNA reads TGTGCCAGCAGTTGGACAGGTAACACTGAAGCTTTCTTT.

This clonotype was detected many times. The V call is TRBV5-1, the J call TRBJ2-5, with a weak D call TRBD2 (6 bases). Germline-derived CDR1 and CDR2 are SGHRS and YFSETQ. The CDR3 loop spans 14 amino acids. Trimming took 6 bases from V and 2 from J, leaving 14 bases between them. The CDR3 loop is CASKFTRGQETQYF. CDR3 bases: TGCGCCAGCAAGTTCACCCGGGGGCAAGAGACCCAGTACTTC.

In its sample, this clonotype was seen a few times. This chain links TRBV5-1 with TRBJ2-5; the D gene is possibly TRBD1 (6 bases). This CDR3 has 16 amino acids. The V gene lost 2 bases and the J gene lost 2 bases, with 16 bases spanning the gap. CDR1 is SGHRS and CDR2 is YFSETQ in the germline V gene. CDR3 nucleotides: TGCGCCAGCAGCTTTATCCCCCAAGGGGGACAAGAGACCCAGTACTTC. Translating gives CASSFIPQGGQETQYF. Variable domain in full (rest from reference TRBV5-1 and TRBJ2-5): KAGVTQTPRYLIKTRGQQVTLSCSPISGHRSVSWYQQTPGQGLQFLFEYFSETQRNKGNFPGRFSGRQFSNSRSEMNVSTLELGDSALYLCASSFIPQGGQETQYFGPGTRLLVL.

This clonotype showed up many times. V usage is TRBV5-1 and J usage is TRBJ2-3; 7 bases fit TRBD2. This CDR3 region has 15 residues. The germline CDR1 and CDR2 sequences are SGHRS and YFSETQ. The junction had 4 bases not matched to a gene; V was cut back by 0 bases and J by 3 bases. This CDR3 is CASSLGGGRTDTQYF. As DNA, the CDR3 is TGCGCCAGCAGCTTGGGGGGAGGGAGAACAGATACGCAGTATTTT. Filled out from reference TRBV5-1 and TRBJ2-3, the complete variable domain reads KAGVTQTPRYLIKTRGQQVTLSCSPISGHRSVSWYQQTPGQGLQFLFEYFSETQRNKGNFPGRFSGRQFSNSRSEMNVSTLELGDSALYLCASSLGGGRTDTQYFGPGTRLTVL.

This sequence joins TRBV12-5 and TRBJ1-5; the D gene is possibly TRBD1 (5 bases). The V gene lost 3 bases and the J gene lost 12 bases, with 9 bases spanning the gap. The CDR3 extends over 11 amino acids. Germline CDR1 LGHNT, CDR2 FRNRAP. CDR3 in amino acids: CASGFRDVQHF. CDR3 nucleotides: TGTGCTAGTGGTTTTAGGGACGTCCAGCATTTT.

The table lists this clonotype with many counts. The V gene is TRBV20-1, the J gene TRBJ2-1; the D gene could be TRBD1 or TRBD2 (6 bases each). From germline, CDR1 is DFQATT and CDR2 SNEGSKA (reference sequence). Trimming stripped 3 bases from V and 4 bases from J, with 13 bases between. There are 14 residues in the CDR3. CDR3 sequence reads: CSARGGGAYNEQFF. The DNA of the CDR3 is TGCAGTGCTAGGGGGGGCGGGGCGTACAATGAGCAGTTCTTC.

This clonotype was counted many times. The V and J genes are TRBV13 and TRBJ2-1, with 9 bases aligning to TRBD2. After removal of 6 bases from V and 2 bases from J, the junction contained 5 bases not matched to a gene. The CDR3 consists of 15 residues. CDR1 and CDR2 from the germline V gene are PRHDT and FYEKMQ (reference sequence). The CDR3 sequence is CASRWRGGPYNEQFF. The DNA of the CDR3 is TGTGCCAGCAGATGGCGGGGGGGTCCCTACAATGAGCAGTTCTTC.

The rearrangement uses TRBV28 and TRBJ2-7; D remains unclear. V gave up 6 bases and J gave up 2 bases, with 11 bases separating them. Germline V gene sequence: CDR1 MDHEN, CDR2 SYDVKM. The CDR3 covers 13 residues. In nucleotides, the CDR3 is TGTGCCAGCAGCCCGGGCCTGACCTACGAGCAGTACTTC. Amino acids: CASSPGLTYEQYF.

In this sample, this clonotype turned up a few times. The chain is built from TRBV18 and TRBJ2-1, with a weak D call TRBD2 (6 bases). Trimming took off 6 bases at V and 0 bases at J, with 15 bases between the two ends. CDR1 is KGHSH and CDR2 is LQKENI in the germline V gene. This CDR3 comprises 16 residues. The CDR3 DNA reads as TGTGCCAGCTCTTTGATTGCGGGGAGCTCCTACAATGAGCAGTTCTTC. Translation: CASSLIAGSSYNEQFF.

This clonotype was seen at least ten times. CDR3 in DNA: TGTGCCAGCAGTAGGGGGGGGGGCACTGAAGCTTTCTTT. It codes for CASSRGGGTEAFF. The rearrangement joins TRBV6-6 to TRBJ1-1; possible D gene TRBD1, 6 bases. Per germline, CDR1 MNHNY and CDR2 SVGAGI (reference sequence). This CDR3 region has 13 residues. V lost 5 bases to trimming and J lost 4 bases, with 11 bases between them.

DNA of the CDR3: TGCAGTGCTAGAGCGGCTTCCAGGGGGCGAGGCAATCAGCCCCAGCATTTT. Its translation: CSARAASRGRGNQPQHF. The genes are TRBV20-1 and TRBJ1-5; the match to TRBD1 covers 8 bases. Per germline, CDR1 DFQATT and CDR2 SNEGSKA (reference sequence). CDR3 size: 17 residues. Trimming cost V 1 base and J 2 bases; bases outside gene matches: 10.

This clonotype has a handful of counts. The gene calls are TRBV4-2 and TRBJ2-2, with 12 bases lining up with TRBD2. The J segment lost 7 bases and the V segment lost 0 bases, leaving 9 bases of the junction unmatched. Germline CDR1 is LGHNA and CDR2 is YNFKEQ. The CDR3 sequence is 18 residues long. This CDR3 reads CASSQDPASGRASGELFF. DNA of the CDR3: TGTGCCAGCAGCCAAGATCCTGCTAGCGGGAGGGCCAGCGGGGAGCTGTTTTTT.

As regards this clonotype: A read error is possible here, since a much larger clone lies one base away. The CDR3 coding sequence is TGTGCCAGCAGCTTGGATTTAAGGACTAGCAGGGAACAAGATACGCAGTATTTT. Its protein product is CASSLDLRTSREQDTQYF. The gene calls are TRBV5-4 and TRBJ2-3; TRBD2 aligns across 8 bases. The germline gives CDR1 SGHNT, CDR2 YYREEE (reference sequence). The CDR3 loop spans 18 amino acids. J gave up 5 bases and V 0 bases, and 14 bases lay outside the gene matches.

The table lists this clonotype with a few counts. The chain employs TRBV20-1 and TRBJ1-4; maybe TRBD1 (5 bases). Trimming left V 6 bases short and J 8 bases short, with 16 bases between. The CDR3 totals 13 residues. From germline, CDR1 is DFQATT and CDR2 SNEGSKA (reference sequence). CDR3 in DNA: TGCAGTGCCCCAGGGATCGGCCACGAAAAACTGTTTTTT. This codes for CSAPGIGHEKLFF.

This clonotype was detected only a few times. V usage is TRBV18 and J usage is TRBJ2-3; 15 nucleotides match TRBD2. This CDR3 spans 16 amino acids. Germline loops: CDR1 KGHSH, CDR2 LQKENI. After removal of 3 bases from V and 4 bases from J, the junction contained 2 bases not matched to a gene. In nucleotides, the CDR3 is TGTGCCAGCTCACCTCGGACTAGCGGGGGGGCAGATACGCAGTATTTT. Protein product: CASSPRTSGGADTQYF. Full variable domain (outside the CDR3, taken from reference TRBV18 and TRBJ2-3): NAGVMQNPRHLVRRRGQEARLRCSPMKGHSHVYWYRQLPEEGLKFMVYLQKENIIDESGMPKERFSAEFPKEGPSILRIQQVVRGDSAAYFCASSPRTSGGADTQYFGPGTRLTVL.